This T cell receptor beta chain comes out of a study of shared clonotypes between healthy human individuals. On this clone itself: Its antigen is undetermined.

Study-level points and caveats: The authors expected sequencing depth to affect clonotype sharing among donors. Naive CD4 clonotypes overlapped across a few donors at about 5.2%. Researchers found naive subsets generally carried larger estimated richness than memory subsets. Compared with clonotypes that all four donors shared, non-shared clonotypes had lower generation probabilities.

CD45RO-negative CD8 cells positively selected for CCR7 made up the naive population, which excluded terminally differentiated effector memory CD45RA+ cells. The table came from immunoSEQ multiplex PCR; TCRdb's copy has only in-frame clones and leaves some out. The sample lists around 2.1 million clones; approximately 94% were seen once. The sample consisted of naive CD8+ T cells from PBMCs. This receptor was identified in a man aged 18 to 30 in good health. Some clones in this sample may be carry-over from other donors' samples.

The CDR3 is CATSRDRVAGADTQYF. In DNA form, the CDR3 reads TGTGCCACCAGCAGAGATCGTGTAGCGGGAGCAGATACGCAGTATTTT. This chain joins TRBV15 and TRBJ2-3, with 9 bases lining up with TRBD2. This CDR3 is built from 16 residues. The junction had 5 bases not matched to a gene; V was cut back by 0 bases and J by 4 bases. Germline loops: CDR1 LNHNV, CDR2 YYDKDF (reference sequence).